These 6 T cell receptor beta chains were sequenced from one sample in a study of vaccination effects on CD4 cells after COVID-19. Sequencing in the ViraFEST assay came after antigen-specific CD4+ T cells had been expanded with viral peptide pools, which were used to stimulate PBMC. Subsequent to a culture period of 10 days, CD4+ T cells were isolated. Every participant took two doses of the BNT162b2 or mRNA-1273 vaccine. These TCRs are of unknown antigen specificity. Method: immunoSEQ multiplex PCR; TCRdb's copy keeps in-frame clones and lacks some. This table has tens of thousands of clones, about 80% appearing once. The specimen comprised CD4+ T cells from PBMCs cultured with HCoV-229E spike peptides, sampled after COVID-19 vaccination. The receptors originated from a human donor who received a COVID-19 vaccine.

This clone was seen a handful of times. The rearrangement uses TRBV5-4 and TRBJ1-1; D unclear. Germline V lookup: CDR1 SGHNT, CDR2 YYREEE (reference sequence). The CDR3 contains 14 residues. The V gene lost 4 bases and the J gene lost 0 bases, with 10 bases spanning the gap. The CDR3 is CASSPSGMNTEAFF. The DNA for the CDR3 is TGTGCCAGCAGCCCCTCGGGCATGAACACTGAAGCTTTCTTT.

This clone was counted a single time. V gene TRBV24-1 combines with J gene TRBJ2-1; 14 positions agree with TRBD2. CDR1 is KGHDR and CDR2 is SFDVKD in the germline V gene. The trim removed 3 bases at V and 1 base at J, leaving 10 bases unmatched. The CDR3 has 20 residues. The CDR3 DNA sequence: TGTGCCACCAGTGATGCGCGCGGGACTAGCGGGGGCCTTTCCTACAATGAGCAGTTCTTC. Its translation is CATSDARGTSGGLSYNEQFF.

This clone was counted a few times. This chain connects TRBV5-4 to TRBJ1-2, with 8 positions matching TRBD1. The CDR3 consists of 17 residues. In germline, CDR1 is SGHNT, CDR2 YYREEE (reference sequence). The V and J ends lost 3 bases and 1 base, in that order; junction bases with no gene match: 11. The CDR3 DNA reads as TGTGCCAGCAGCTGGGGGACAGGAAGGGGGATTAACTATGGCTACACCTTC. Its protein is CASSWGTGRGINYGYTF.

This CDR3 is CASSLGDYGYTF. CDR3 DNA: TGTGCCAGCAGCTTAGGGGACTATGGCTACACCTTC. V usage is TRBV7-3 and J usage is TRBJ1-2; no reliable D call. The CDR3 spans 12 residues. Trimming pared 2 bases from V and 3 bases from J, leaving 4 bases between. CDR1 and CDR2 from the germline V gene are SGHTA and FQGTGA.

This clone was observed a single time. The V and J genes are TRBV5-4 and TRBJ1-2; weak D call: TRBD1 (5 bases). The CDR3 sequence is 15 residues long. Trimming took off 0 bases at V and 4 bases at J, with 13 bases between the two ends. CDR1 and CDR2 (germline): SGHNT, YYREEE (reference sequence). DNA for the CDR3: TGTGCCAGCAGCTTGGCCGGGGCAGGAGGCTATGGCTACACCTTC. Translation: CASSLAGAGGYGYTF.

The CDR3 region has the DNA TGCGCCAGCAGCTTGGATCTGAGTTTAGTCGGCACCTATGGCTACACCTTC. Amino acid sequence: CASSLDLSLVGTYGYTF. The V call is TRBV5-1, the J call TRBJ1-2, with D unclear. Between the trimmed V and J ends, which lost 0 bases and 4 bases, there was a span of 19 bases. CDR1 SGHRS and CDR2 YFSETQ come from the germline V gene. The CDR3 extends over 17 amino acids.